This passage covers 20 T cell receptor beta chains from one sample sequenced in a study of Ad26.COV2.S vaccination and SARS-CoV-2 variants. TCRdb's copy holds only in-frame clones and misses some; the assay was immunoSEQ multiplex PCR. Of some 250,000 clones listed, around 89% were seen once; the top ten hold roughly 10%. As for treatment: some 20 received Ad26.COV2.S at low or high dose, single or two shots; several received placebo; per-sample allocation not given. Sampling happened 63 days after the first vaccine or placebo injection. The material was peripheral blood, obtained in a trial of Ad26.COV2.S vaccine versus placebo. These receptors were obtained from a person aged 18 to 65 who received the Ad26.COV2.S COVID-19 vaccine or a placebo.

The J gene is TRBJ1-1, the V gene TRBV28, with unresolved D. Germline CDR1 MDHEN, CDR2 SYDVKM. The CDR3 totals 11 residues. The V gene lost 6 bases and the J gene lost 11 bases, with 13 bases spanning the gap. The CDR3 loop reads CASRSGFLAFF. CDR3 in DNA: TGTGCCAGCAGGTCAGGCTTTTTGGCTTTCTTT.

The chain links TRBV28 to TRBJ1-5; a weak D match, TRBD1 (5 bases). In germline, CDR1 is MDHEN, CDR2 SYDVKM. Trimming left V 7 bases short and J 6 bases short, with 16 bases between. CDR3 size: 14 residues. The CDR3 DNA follows: TGTGCCAGCAACAGGCCTTCGAGCCTTCAGCCCCAGCATTTT. This translates into CASNRPSSLQPQHF. Combining the CDR3 with reference TRBV28 and TRBJ1-5 gives the whole variable domain DVKVTQSSRYLVKRTGEKVFLECVQDMDHENMFWYRQDPGLGLRLIYFSYDVKMKEKGDIPEGYSVSREKKERFSLILESASTNQTSMYLCASNRPSSLQPQHFGDGTRLSIL.

This rearrangement joins TRBV6-5 to TRBJ2-1; D not resolved. This CDR3 contains 12 residues. V was shortened by 7 bases and J by 5 bases, with 9 bases between the two germline ends. The germline V gene has CDR1 MNHEY and CDR2 SVGAGI. The chain's CDR3 is CASKTTDNEQFF. The CDR3 DNA is TGTGCCAGCAAAACGACTGACAATGAGCAGTTCTTC.

This rearrangement joins TRBV3-1 (or the pseudogene TRBV3-2) to TRBJ2-3; 11 bases are shared with TRBD2. The germline V gene has CDR1 LGHDT and CDR2 YNNKEL (reference sequence). CDR3 length equals 16 residues. V dropped 4 bases and J dropped 5; count of bases not matched to a gene: 8. The DNA of the CDR3 is TGTGCCAGCAGCCCCGGGACTAGCGGAGGGGAAGATACGCAGTATTTT. This gives the protein CASSPGTSGGEDTQYF.

V gene TRBV2 combines with J gene TRBJ2-1; 8 nucleotides align to TRBD2. This CDR3 region has 14 residues. The ends lost 5 bases at V and 9 bases at J; junction bases unmatched: 9. The germline V gene has CDR1 SNHLY and CDR2 FYNNEI. CDR3 nucleotide sequence: TGTGCCAGCAGTACCCGGACTAGCTATGGTGAGCAGTTCTTC. Translated, it gives CASSTRTSYGEQFF.

This clone was counted between two and nine times. The gene calls are TRBV25-1 and TRBJ1-5, with D possibly matching TRBD1 (5 bases). Germline V lookup: CDR1 MGHDK, CDR2 SYGVNS. The CDR3 extends over 13 amino acids. V shed 10 bases and J shed 5 bases, with 15 bases lying between them. The CDR3 DNA reads TGTGCCACCCAGGCAGGGTCCCATCAGCCCCAGCATTTT. Its protein is CATQAGSHQPQHF.

V gene TRBV2 combines with J gene TRBJ2-5; the match to TRBD1 covers 7 bases. Germline trimming cut 6 bases from V and 5 bases from J; bases unmatched to any gene: 9. The germline V gene encodes CDR1 SNHLY and CDR2 FYNNEI. The CDR3 extends over 14 amino acids. CDR3 bases: TGTGCCAGCAGGCCTAGACAGGGAGTGGAGACCCAGTACTTC. This sequence encodes CASRPRQGVETQYF.

This chain links TRBV6-2 or TRBV6-3 with TRBJ2-3; 13 bases are a match to TRBD2. The trim removed 6 bases at V and 0 bases at J, leaving 12 bases unmatched. There are 19 residues in the CDR3. Germline CDR1 and CDR2: MNHEY and SVGEGT. The CDR3 here is CASSLKTSGRKLSTDTQYF. CDR3 DNA: TGTGCCAGCAGCCTCAAGACTAGCGGGAGGAAGTTGAGCACAGATACGCAGTATTTT.

The V and J genes are TRBV19 and TRBJ2-1; D is unclear. Germline V gene sequence: CDR1 LNHDA, CDR2 SQIVND (reference sequence). V was shortened by 11 bases and J by 3 bases, with 20 bases between the two germline ends. CDR3 size: 15 residues. The CDR3 DNA is TGTGCCTCGGAAGCAATTGGTACTGGCTACAATGAGCAGTTCTTC. Translation: CASEAIGTGYNEQFF. Combining the CDR3 with reference TRBV19 and TRBJ2-1 gives the whole variable domain DGGITQSPKYLFRKEGQNVTLSCEQNLNHDAMYWYRQDPGQGLRLIYYSQIVNDFQKGDIAEGYSVSREKKESFPLTVTSAQKNPTAFYLCASEAIGTGYNEQFFGPGTRLTVL.

The chain employs TRBV30 and TRBJ2-2; a weak D match, TRBD2 (5 bases). Germline V lookup: CDR1 GTSNPN, CDR2 SVGIG (reference sequence). Trimming cost V 6 bases and J 5 bases, with 13 bases left between them. CDR3 size: 13 residues. Here the CDR3 DNA reads TGTGCCTGTCGGGGAAGATCAACCGGGGAGCTGTTTTTT. As protein: CACRGRSTGELFF.

The rearrangement uses TRBV21-1 and TRBJ1-2. TRBV21-1 corresponds to a pseudogene. CDR3 length equals 12 residues. The CDR3 sequence is CASSPRGNGYTF. CDR3 in DNA: TGTGCCAGCAGTCCCCGGGGGAATGGCTACACCTTC.

This rearrangement joins TRBV6-2 or TRBV6-3 to TRBJ2-5; 7 bases agree with TRBD2. Germline V lookup: CDR1 MNHEY, CDR2 SVGEGT. The V segment lost 0 bases and the J segment 5 bases; nucleotides outside the gene matches: 9. The CDR3 has 16 residues. The CDR3 sequence is CASSYSETSPPETQYF. The CDR3 DNA follows: TGTGCCAGCAGTTACTCCGAGACTAGCCCACCGGAGACCCAGTACTTC.

This sequence joins TRBV19 and TRBJ2-2; no clear D gene. V shed 5 bases and J shed 5 bases, with 21 bases lying between them. CDR1 is LNHDA, CDR2 SQIVND, per germline (reference sequence). This CDR3 is built from 17 residues. The CDR3 here is CASSLRLSEMGTGELFF. For the CDR3, the DNA is TGTGCCAGTAGTCTCCGTTTAAGTGAGATGGGTACCGGGGAGCTGTTTTTT.

The chain uses TRBV5-4 and TRBJ2-1; 9 positions agree with TRBD1. Trimming cost V 1 base and J 5 bases; bases outside gene matches: 4. Germline CDR1 SGHNT, CDR2 YYREEE (reference sequence). The length of the CDR3 is 15 residues. The CDR3 region is CASSLNRGLDNEQFF. The CDR3 DNA reads as TGTGCCAGCAGCTTGAACAGGGGGCTGGACAATGAGCAGTTCTTC.

This clone turned up a few times. The chain has TRBV14 and TRBJ1-2, with no clear D. The ends were cut back, 0 bases at V and 8 bases at J, with 10 bases in the middle. This CDR3 comprises 13 residues. The germline gives CDR1 SGHDN, CDR2 FVKESK. The CDR3 bases are TGTGCCAGCAGCCAAGATATATGGACGGGCTACACCTTC. It yields the protein CASSQDIWTGYTF. Combining the CDR3 with reference TRBV14 and TRBJ1-2 gives the whole variable domain EAGVTQFPSHSVIEKGQTVTLRCDPISGHDNLYWYRRVMGKEIKFLLHFVKESKQDESGMPNNRFLAERTGGTYSTLKVQPAELEDSGVYFCASSQDIWTGYTFGSGTRLTVV.

Only one count was recorded for this clone. This CDR3 is also generated by other DNA sequences in the sample. The V and J genes are TRBV7-2 and TRBJ1-3, with D possibly matching TRBD1 (6 bases). The CDR3 covers 15 residues. Trimming shortened V by 6 bases and J by 4 bases, and 16 bases separated the two germline ends. Per the germline V gene, CDR1 is SGHTA and CDR2 is FQGNSA. CDR3 in amino acids: CASRPTGSSGNTIYF. Written as DNA, the CDR3 is TGTGCCAGCAGACCAACAGGGTCATCGGGAAACACCATATATTTT.

This clone was seen a single time. This sequence joins TRBV9 and TRBJ2-5, with 7 bases lining up with TRBD2. The CDR3 contains 14 residues. The ends lost 4 bases at V and 4 bases at J; junction bases unmatched: 7. The germline V gene has CDR1 SGDLS and CDR2 YYNGEE. Here the CDR3 DNA reads TGTGCCAGCAGCCTGACTAGCTCGGGAGAGACCCAGTACTTC. This sequence encodes CASSLTSSGETQYF.

This chain links TRBV12-5 with TRBJ2-7; D remains ambiguous. The CDR3 has 15 residues. The germline V gene encodes CDR1 LGHNT and CDR2 FRNRAP. V was cut by 0 bases and J by 5 bases, with 14 bases left in between. The CDR3 nucleotides are TGTGCTAGTGGTTTGGTGAACCCGATACGGGACGAGCAGTACTTC. Translating it yields CASGLVNPIRDEQYF. Full variable domain (remainder filled in from reference TRBV12-5 and TRBJ2-7): DARVTQTPRHKVTEMGQEVTMRCQPILGHNTVFWYRQTMMQGLELLAYFRNRAPLDDSGMPKDRFSAEMPDATLATLKIQPSEPRDSAVYFCASGLVNPIRDEQYFGPGTRLTVT.

The DNA for the CDR3 is TGTGCCAGCAGCCTCGGACAGGGCCACAATGAGCAGTTCTTC. Its protein is CASSLGQGHNEQFF. The chain employs TRBV11-3 and TRBJ2-1; the match to TRBD1 covers 8 bases. After removal of 5 bases from V and 5 bases from J, the junction contained 5 bases not matched to a gene. The CDR3 has 14 residues. CDR1 is SGHNT and CDR2 is YENEEA in the germline V gene.

The chain recombines TRBV29-1 with TRBJ2-1; the match to TRBD2 covers 9 bases. The CDR3 length is 15 residues. The trim removed 4 bases at V and 5 bases at J, leaving 9 bases unmatched. Germline V CDR1 and CDR2: SQVTM, ANQGSEA. The CDR3 coding sequence is TGCAGCGTTGGAGTAGCGGGGGATAACCACAATGAGCAGTTCTTC. Its translation is CSVGVAGDNHNEQFF.